The sequence of this T cell receptor (beta chain) was determined in a study of T cells in Graves' hyperthyroidism and ophthalmopathy. Trimming removed 6 bases from V and 5 bases from J; junction bases left unmatched: 7. The CDR3 contains 14 residues. Per germline, CDR1 MNHEY and CDR2 SVGEGT. This clonotype has a count of ten or more. Amplified TCR beta CDR3 regions came from RNA transcripts. A set of HTBI primers served as the primers for a first-round RT-PCR of the TCR CDR3. One entry per CDR3 protein results from TCRdb running MiXCR on the multiplex PCR reads. This sample has 350,000 to 450,000 distinct CDR3 sequences, with about 17% found just once.

The source material was blood. The receptor was derived from a woman younger than 45 with Graves' hyperthyroidism that later progressed to Graves' ophthalmopathy. The chain uses TRBV6-2 or TRBV6-3 and TRBJ1-5, with TRBD1 identical over 7 bases. CDR3 sequence (DNA): TGTGCCAGCAGGTCCGGGACAGACTATCAGCCCCAGCATTTT. Its protein is CASRSGTDYQPQHF.